These 22 T cell receptor beta chains were all obtained from the same sample, sequenced in a study of blood T cell repertoires in COVID-19. Produced via immunoSEQ multiplex PCR; TCRdb's table is partial and in-frame only. The table has 85,000 to 120,000 clones, 84% seen once; the top ten hold just under 4.5%. The sample comprised peripheral blood. These TCRs come from a human donor in a cohort sampled during active COVID-19.

V is TRBV5-1 and J is TRBJ1-2; 7 bases fit TRBD1. This CDR3 is built from 14 residues. The V gene's germline CDR1 is SGHRS and CDR2 YFSETQ. With V trimmed by 4 bases and J by 2 bases, 5 bases remained unmatched. The CDR3 DNA reads as TGCGCCAGCAGCGCTCAGACAGGGAACTATGGCTACACCTTC. This translates into CASSAQTGNYGYTF.

This chain connects TRBV10-3 to TRBJ1-1, with D perhaps TRBD1 (5 bases). Germline values: CDR1 ENHRY, CDR2 SYGVKD. Trimming removed 10 bases from V and 1 base from J, with 10 bases in between. There are 12 residues in the CDR3. Here the CDR3 reads CASTTGNTEAFF. As DNA, the CDR3 is TGTGCCAGCACTACAGGGAACACTGAAGCTTTCTTT.

This clone was detected once. The genes are TRBV3-1 (or the pseudogene TRBV3-2) and TRBJ2-3; D might be TRBD1 (5 bases). The CDR3 has 15 residues. Trimming cost V 4 bases and J 3 bases, with 14 bases left between them. The germline V gene encodes CDR1 LGHDT and CDR2 YNNKEL (reference sequence). CDR3 in DNA: TGTGCCAGCAGCCCTTCCAGGGCCCCGACAGATACGCAGTATTTT. This codes for CASSPSRAPTDTQYF.

The rearrangement uses TRBV28 and TRBJ1-2, with a tentative D call TRBD1 (5 bases). Germline-derived CDR1 and CDR2 are MDHEN and SYDVKM. V lost 6 bases and J lost 8, with 10 bases in between. The CDR3 is 11 residues long. CDR3 sequence reads: CASRRQYGYTF. The CDR3 nucleotides are TGTGCCAGCAGACGACAGTACGGCTACACCTTC.

The chain combines TRBV12-5 with TRBJ1-2; weak D call: TRBD1 (5 bases). This CDR3 is built from 14 residues. Germline CDR1 is LGHNT and CDR2 is FRNRAP. V gave up 2 bases and J gave up 5 bases, with 12 bases separating them. The CDR3 is CASGLNRGTYGYTF. CDR3 in DNA: TGTGCTAGTGGTTTGAATAGGGGAACTTATGGCTACACCTTC.

This clone was recorded at least ten times. The V and J genes are TRBV7-9 and TRBJ1-5, with D maybe TRBD1 (5 bases). The CDR3 contains 14 residues. Trimming removed 3 bases at V and 0 bases at J, with 6 bases between. Germline-derived CDR1 and CDR2 are SEHNR and FQNEAQ (reference sequence). Here the CDR3 DNA reads TGTGCCAGCAGCTTTAGGGGTAGCAATCAGCCCCAGCATTTT. Translating it yields CASSFRGSNQPQHF. The complete variable domain, with remaining parts taken from reference TRBV7-9 and TRBJ1-5, reads DTGVSQNPRHKITKRGQNVTFRCDPISEHNRLYWYRQTLGQGPEFLTYFQNEAQLEKSRLLSDRFSAERPKGSFSTLEIQRTEQGDSAMYLCASSFRGSNQPQHFGDGTRLSIL.

This clone was seen at least ten times. J is TRBJ2-7 and V is TRBV27; TRBD1 is a possible D gene (6 bases). Germline CDR1 and CDR2: MNHEY and SMNVEV (reference sequence). V was cut by 5 bases and J by 3 bases, with 17 bases left in between. The CDR3 has 15 residues. CDR3 amino acids: CASSPATGILYEQYF. The CDR3 region has the DNA TGTGCCAGCAGTCCCGCAACAGGGATTCTCTACGAGCAGTACTTC.

The V and J genes are TRBV29-1 and TRBJ1-5; possible D gene TRBD1, 5 bases. In germline, CDR1 is SQVTM, CDR2 ANQGSEA. The CDR3 loop spans 15 amino acids. The V and J ends lost 5 bases and 6 bases respectively, with 20 bases between them. The CDR3 loop is CSVPATGGDGQPQHF. The CDR3 DNA follows: TGCAGCGTTCCCGCAACGGGGGGGGATGGTCAGCCCCAGCATTTT.

This chain links TRBV3-1 (or the pseudogene TRBV3-2) with TRBJ1-4, with D perhaps TRBD1 (5 bases). The CDR3 loop spans 14 amino acids. Germline V gene data show CDR1 as LGHDT and CDR2 as YNNKEL (reference sequence). Between the trimmed V and J ends, which lost 2 bases and 4 bases, there was a span of 8 bases. As DNA, the CDR3 is TGTGCCAGCAGCCAACGCGGGGGTAATGAAAAACTGTTTTTT. It encodes CASSQRGGNEKLFF.

J is TRBJ2-1 and V is TRBV27, with TRBD1 identical over 7 bases. In germline, CDR1 is MNHEY, CDR2 SMNVEV (reference sequence). The CDR3 totals 17 residues. The V and J ends lost 5 bases and 1 base, in that order; junction bases with no gene match: 11. DNA for the CDR3: TGTGCCAGCAGTGCAAACAACAGGGGTGGTTCCTACAATGAGCAGTTCTTC. This gives the protein CASSANNRGGSYNEQFF.

The CDR3 sequence: CASSEHGYTF. CDR3 DNA sequence: TGTGCCAGCAGCGAGCATGGCTACACCTTC. The chain employs TRBV6-5 and TRBJ1-2; D uncertain. The CDR3 runs to 10 residues. Germline CDR1 and CDR2: MNHEY and SVGAGI. Trimming cost V 6 bases and J 6 bases, with 5 bases left between them.

This clone was detected ten times or more. The gene calls are TRBV4-1 and TRBJ1-1; TRBD1 is a possible D gene (6 bases). The CDR3 is 15 amino acids. Trimming shortened V by 1 base and J by 4 bases, and 13 bases separated the two germline ends. Per germline, CDR1 MGHRA and CDR2 YSYEKL. DNA for the CDR3: TGCGCCAGCAGCCAAGGCTTAGGGGGTAGCACTGAAGCTTTCTTT. This encodes CASSQGLGGSTEAFF.

The chain carries TRBV7-9 and TRBJ2-2; D not resolved. Germline V lookup: CDR1 SEHNR, CDR2 FQNEAQ (reference sequence). The ends were cut back, 3 bases at V and 0 bases at J, with 11 bases in the middle. The CDR3 runs 16 residues. CDR3 loop: CASSFSSLANTGELFF. CDR3 DNA: TGTGCCAGCAGCTTTTCTTCCCTAGCGAACACCGGGGAGCTGTTTTTT. Complete variable domain (other parts from reference TRBV7-9 and TRBJ2-2): DTGVSQNPRHKITKRGQNVTFRCDPISEHNRLYWYRQTLGQGPEFLTYFQNEAQLEKSRLLSDRFSAERPKGSFSTLEIQRTEQGDSAMYLCASSFSSLANTGELFFGEGSRLTVL.

The chain recombines TRBV7-3 with TRBJ2-4; a weak D match, TRBD1 (7 bases). Looked up from germline, CDR1 is SGHTA and CDR2 is FQGTGA. Between the trimmed V and J ends, which lost 0 bases and 7 bases, there was a span of 13 bases. CDR3 length: 15 amino acids. CDR3 nucleotides: TGTGCCAGCAGCTTAACGGAGGGGGCAGGGAACATTCAGTACTTC. Translation: CASSLTEGAGNIQYF.

The chain couples TRBV2 to TRBJ1-2; D remains ambiguous. The ends were cut back, 0 bases at V and 7 bases at J, with 9 bases in the middle. This CDR3 is 13 amino acids long. Germline V gives CDR1 SNHLY, CDR2 FYNNEI. CDR3 sequence (DNA): TGTGCCAGCAGTGAAGCACGGGTCGCTGGCTACACCTTC. Protein product: CASSEARVAGYTF.

The genes are TRBV5-6 and TRBJ1-3, with TRBD1 as a possible D gene (6 bases). The CDR3 length is 16 residues. The V gene lost 2 bases and the J gene lost 0 bases, with 12 bases spanning the gap. The germline CDR1 and CDR2 sequences are SGHDT and YYEEEE. The CDR3 loop is CASSFGGGRSGNTIYF. The CDR3 DNA reads TGTGCCAGCAGCTTTGGGGGCGGGCGCTCTGGAAACACCATATATTTT.

The J gene is TRBJ2-3, the V gene TRBV9, with 7 nucleotides matching TRBD2. CDR3 length equals 17 residues. Unmatched junction bases numbered 11, after V lost 3 bases and J lost 1 base. Germline V gene data show CDR1 as SGDLS and CDR2 as YYNGEE. CDR3 nucleotide sequence: TGTGCCAGCAGCGCCGGGACTACTTCTGTTGGCACAGATACGCAGTATTTT. It specifies CASSAGTTSVGTDTQYF.

This chain connects TRBV4-1 to TRBJ2-1; unclear D gene. V lost 0 bases and J 10 bases, leaving 10 bases between the germline ends. The length of the CDR3 is 13 residues. Per germline, CDR1 MGHRA and CDR2 YSYEKL. The CDR3: CASSQDSLGEQFF. CDR3 bases: TGCGCCAGCAGCCAAGACTCCCTCGGGGAGCAGTTCTTC.

The chain joins TRBV28 to TRBJ1-6; 12 bases agree with TRBD1. Germline V gives CDR1 MDHEN, CDR2 SYDVKM. The V and J ends lost 7 bases and 13 bases, in that order; junction bases with no gene match: 11. The length of the CDR3 is 15 residues. The DNA for the CDR3 is TGTGCCAGCACCAGGGGTGGGACAGGGGGCTACCCCCTCCACTTT. Translated: CASTRGGTGGYPLHF.

V is TRBV5-1 and J is TRBJ1-2; no reliable D call. This CDR3 region has 14 residues. CDR1 is SGHRS and CDR2 is YFSETQ in the germline V gene. The germline V and J ends were trimmed by 5 bases and 8 bases, with 19 bases remaining between them. The CDR3 region has the DNA TGCGCCAGCAGACACGTGAGAGGCACCCTGGGCTACACCTTC. Its translation: CASRHVRGTLGYTF. Filled out from reference TRBV5-1 and TRBJ1-2, the complete variable domain reads KAGVTQTPRYLIKTRGQQVTLSCSPISGHRSVSWYQQTPGQGLQFLFEYFSETQRNKGNFPGRFSGRQFSNSRSEMNVSTLELGDSALYLCASRHVRGTLGYTFGSGTRLTVV.

The gene calls are TRBV2 and TRBJ1-5; 7 nucleotides line up with TRBD1. V trimming: 4 bases; J trimming: 7 bases; junction bases outside the gene matches: 4. In germline, CDR1 is SNHLY, CDR2 FYNNEI. The CDR3 consists of 13 residues. In DNA form, the CDR3 reads TGTGCCAGCAGTGGGGGACAGATGCAGCCCCAGCATTTT. It specifies CASSGGQMQPQHF.

DNA for the CDR3: TGTGCCAGCAGCATATGTCCGGGACAGGGGATGACAGATACGCAGTATTTT. Translated: CASSICPGQGMTDTQYF. The chain combines TRBV21-1 with TRBJ2-3; the table's D call, TRBD1, was not checked against the DNA. TRBV21-1 is tagged as a pseudogene. CDR3 size: 17 residues.